The 32 T cell receptor beta chains listed next were all sequenced from one sample in a study of cytomegalovirus exposure and HLA in healthy donors (dated by TCRdb to about 2017). Preparation of the library involved the immunoSEQ multiplex PCR assay. For the multiplex PCR, a mixture combining 60 forward primers for TCR Vbeta segments and 13 reverse primers for TCR Jbeta segments was used. Sourced from immuneACCESS, this table was stored by TCRdb with only in-frame sequences that have V and J called. A share of the clones is absent; for the studies checked, an unresolved V gene accounts for under half, and the remainder has no known explanation. The sample contains 110,000 to 150,000 clones, 65% to 85% of them found a single time. 3% to 4% of the sample is in the top ten clones. The sample taken for sequencing was PBMCs. These receptor sequences come from a male donor in good health and CMV-seronegative.

The chain carries TRBV7-9 and TRBJ2-1; 11 bases match TRBD2. V lost 5 bases, J lost 5 bases, and 8 bases stayed unmatched. The CDR3 has 16 amino acids. CDR1 SEHNR and CDR2 FQNEAQ come from the germline V gene (reference sequence). The CDR3 here is CASSAPSSGRNNEQFF. The CDR3 DNA sequence: TGTGCCAGCAGCGCCCCTTCTAGCGGGAGGAACAATGAGCAGTTCTTC.

V and J are TRBV5-1 and TRBJ1-2; 8 bases align to TRBD1. Germline V gives CDR1 SGHRS, CDR2 YFSETQ. This CDR3 is built from 14 residues. V lost 0 bases, J lost 6 bases, and 4 bases stayed unmatched. CDR3 protein: CASSLEVQGDGYTF. Written as DNA, the CDR3 is TGCGCCAGCAGCTTGGAGGTACAGGGGGATGGCTACACCTTC.

The genes are TRBV2 and TRBJ2-1; D is perhaps TRBD2 (6 bases). This CDR3 contains 11 residues. Germline V lookup: CDR1 SNHLY, CDR2 FYNNEI. Trimming removed 8 bases from V and 8 bases from J, with 10 bases in between. This CDR3 is CASSRGYEQFF. CDR3 nucleotides: TGTGCCAGCTCCCGGGGGTATGAGCAGTTCTTC.

V and J are TRBV7-2 and TRBJ2-7; 10 bases agree with TRBD2. Per germline, CDR1 SGHTA and CDR2 FQGNSA. CDR3 size: 16 residues. V lost 1 base, J lost 7 bases, and 10 bases stayed unmatched. CDR3: CASSLGPSGGAREQYF. The CDR3 DNA sequence: TGTGCCAGCAGCTTAGGTCCCAGCGGGGGGGCCCGGGAGCAGTACTTC.

V gene TRBV20-1 combines with J gene TRBJ1-1; D is undetermined. Germline lookup yields CDR1 DFQATT and CDR2 SNEGSKA (reference sequence). The CDR3 spans 11 residues. The CDR3 DNA reads as TGCAGCCTGCGGGTATTCACTGAAGCTTTCTTT. Translated: CSLRVFTEAFF.

This clone was detected a few times. The chain combines TRBV7-9 with TRBJ1-2, with TRBD1 identical over 12 bases. CDR1 is SEHNR, CDR2 FQNEAQ, per germline (reference sequence). Trimming removed 7 bases from V and 4 bases from J; junction bases left unmatched: 4. The CDR3 is 14 residues long. The CDR3 is CASIGTGGSYGYTF. The CDR3 nucleotides read TGTGCCAGCATCGGGACAGGGGGCAGCTATGGCTACACCTTC. The full variable domain, with the rest looked up from reference TRBV7-9 and TRBJ1-2, is DTGVSQNPRHKITKRGQNVTFRCDPISEHNRLYWYRQTLGQGPEFLTYFQNEAQLEKSRLLSDRFSAERPKGSFSTLEIQRTEQGDSAMYLCASIGTGGSYGYTFGSGTRLTVV.

This chain joins TRBV29-1 and TRBJ2-7, with TRBD1 matching 7 bases. Germline V gene data show CDR1 as SQVTM and CDR2 as ANQGSEA. V lost 6 bases, J lost 5 bases, and 4 bases stayed unmatched. The CDR3 runs to 11 residues. CDR3: CSVTGSDEQYF. DNA for the CDR3: TGCAGCGTGACAGGGTCGGACGAGCAGTACTTC.

The rearrangement joins TRBV7-8 to TRBJ2-7; D perhaps matches TRBD1 (5 bases). Germline CDR1 is SGHVS and CDR2 is FQNEAQ. Trimming stripped 4 bases from V and 2 bases from J, with 15 bases between. CDR3 length equals 15 residues. The CDR3 loop is CASSSRQTGAYEQYF. CDR3 nucleotides: TGTGCCAGCAGCTCTAGACAGACCGGAGCCTACGAGCAGTACTTC.

This rearrangement joins TRBV27 to TRBJ1-2, with 7 bases aligning to TRBD1. Germline V CDR1 and CDR2: MNHEY, SMNVEV (reference sequence). The CDR3 extends over 15 amino acids. Trimming took 3 bases from V and 7 from J; bases not matched to a gene: 11. CDR3 nucleotides: TGTGCCAGCAGTTTCGGGGACAGTATGTCTCGTGGCTACACCTTC. Its translation is CASSFGDSMSRGYTF.

The chain joins TRBV9 to TRBJ1-1; D unclear. In germline, CDR1 is SGDLS, CDR2 YYNGEE. The ends were cut back, 0 bases at V and 4 bases at J, with 7 bases in the middle. CDR3 length: 13 amino acids. CDR3 sequence reads: CASSVVVATEAFF. DNA of the CDR3: TGTGCCAGCAGCGTAGTGGTGGCCACTGAAGCTTTCTTT.

This clone was seen only a few times. The chain is built from TRBV15 and TRBJ2-1, with 8 bases identical to TRBD2. Germline V gene sequence: CDR1 LNHNV, CDR2 YYDKDF (reference sequence). The CDR3 length is 15 residues. After removal of 6 bases from V and 6 bases from J, the junction contained 10 bases not matched to a gene. The CDR3 region has the DNA TGTGCCACCAGGGAGAGGGGTGGGACTAGCAATGAGCAGTTCTTC. As protein: CATRERGGTSNEQFF.

This clone was detected only a few times. This sequence joins TRBV6-4 and TRBJ2-2; tentative D call: TRBD2 (5 bases). V was shortened by 0 bases and J by 5 bases, with 10 bases between the two germline ends. Germline V lookup: CDR1 MRHNA, CDR2 SNTAGT. The CDR3 is 15 residues long. CDR3 amino acids: CASSDSDYQTGELFF. The CDR3, as DNA: TGTGCCAGCAGTGACTCTGACTATCAGACCGGGGAGCTGTTTTTT.

The chain links TRBV7-3 to TRBJ2-5; D possibly corresponds to TRBD2 (6 bases). Germline lookup yields CDR1 SGHTA and CDR2 FQGTGA. This CDR3 contains 18 residues. With 6 bases removed from V and 1 base from J, the gap between germline ends came to 24 bases. The chain's CDR3 is CASRGPGDGAGLQETQYF. The CDR3 DNA sequence: TGTGCCAGCAGGGGCCCGGGAGACGGGGCGGGCCTCCAAGAGACCCAGTACTTC.

The chain joins TRBV19 to TRBJ2-6; 9 nucleotides line up with TRBD1. The CDR3 extends over 20 amino acids. J was trimmed by 0 bases and V by 5 bases; bases with no gene match: 14. Germline CDR1 is LNHDA and CDR2 is SQIVND (reference sequence). This CDR3 is CASSLRRMTGGSSGANVLTF. The CDR3 nucleotides are TGTGCCAGTAGTCTTAGACGAATGACAGGGGGAAGCTCTGGGGCCAACGTCCTGACTTTC.

This clone turned up a few times. This chain joins TRBV28 and TRBJ2-3; 7 bases agree with TRBD2. Germline V gene sequence: CDR1 MDHEN, CDR2 SYDVKM. V lost 5 bases to trimming and J lost 0 bases; unmatched junction nucleotides: 8. The CDR3 runs 16 residues. CDR3 nucleotides: TGTGCCAGCAGTGAGCGGGGAGGGACTAGCACAGATACGCAGTATTTT. Translation: CASSERGGTSTDTQYF.

This clone was counted a few times. The gene calls are TRBV5-1 and TRBJ2-2; 12 bases are shared with TRBD2. Germline lookup yields CDR1 SGHRS and CDR2 YFSETQ. The trim removed 3 bases at V and 6 bases at J, leaving 6 bases unmatched. This CDR3 has 16 amino acids. This chain's CDR3 is CASSSTLAGGSGELFF. The CDR3, as DNA: TGCGCCAGCAGCTCTACACTAGCGGGGGGATCCGGGGAGCTGTTTTTT.

V gene TRBV18 combines with J gene TRBJ1-1; perhaps TRBD1 as D (6 bases). The germline V gene has CDR1 KGHSH and CDR2 LQKENI. The CDR3 length is 12 residues. Trimming removed 6 bases at V and 6 bases at J, with 11 bases between. The chain's CDR3 is CASSFGQPEAFF. The DNA for the CDR3 is TGTGCCAGCTCCTTCGGACAGCCTGAAGCTTTCTTT.

The chain recombines TRBV5-5 with TRBJ2-7; 7 nucleotides line up with TRBD2. The V gene end was trimmed by 2 bases and the J gene end by 3 bases; junction bases not matched to a gene: 8. The CDR3 runs 15 residues. The germline CDR1 and CDR2 sequences are SGHKS and YYEKEE (reference sequence). CDR3 nucleotides: TGTGCCAGCAGCTTCCCAGCGGGATACAACTACGAGCAGTACTTC. Translated: CASSFPAGYNYEQYF.

This chain connects TRBV19 to TRBJ1-5, with D perhaps matching TRBD1 (5 bases). V lost 6 bases and J lost 0, with 6 bases in between. Germline CDR1 reads LNHDA; CDR2 reads SQIVND (reference sequence). The CDR3 covers 13 residues. In DNA, the CDR3 is TGTGCCAGTAGAAGGGGTAGCAATCAGCCCCAGCATTTT. Encoded protein: CASRRGSNQPQHF. Looking up the rest from reference TRBV19 and TRBJ1-5 gives the full variable domain: DGGITQSPKYLFRKEGQNVTLSCEQNLNHDAMYWYRQDPGQGLRLIYYSQIVNDFQKGDIAEGYSVSREKKESFPLTVTSAQKNPTAFYLCASRRGSNQPQHFGDGTRLSIL.

V and J are TRBV27 and TRBJ1-1; D gene ambiguous. V shed 3 bases and J shed 7 bases, with 9 bases lying between them. CDR3 length: 12 residues. Germline loops: CDR1 MNHEY, CDR2 SMNVEV (reference sequence). This CDR3 reads CASSLDGNEAFF. CDR3 DNA sequence: TGTGCCAGCAGTTTGGACGGGAATGAAGCTTTCTTT.

This chain connects TRBV6-6 to TRBJ2-1, with unresolved D. With 4 bases removed from V and 1 base from J, the gap between germline ends came to 5 bases. In germline, CDR1 is MNHNY, CDR2 SVGAGI (reference sequence). The CDR3 length is 13 residues. Here the CDR3 reads CASSSTSYNEQFF. The CDR3 DNA is TGTGCCAGCAGTTCGACTTCCTACAATGAGCAGTTCTTC.

The CDR3 here is CASNRQGANTEAFF. CDR3 coding DNA: TGTGCCAGCAACCGACAGGGGGCGAACACTGAAGCTTTCTTT. The chain employs TRBV6-6 and TRBJ1-1; the match to TRBD1 covers 10 bases. Looked up from germline, CDR1 is MNHNY and CDR2 is SVGAGI (reference sequence). Trimming removed 7 bases from V and 1 base from J; junction bases left unmatched: 3. The CDR3 loop spans 14 amino acids.

This chain connects TRBV27 to TRBJ2-7, with TRBD1 matching 11 bases. This CDR3 region has 14 residues. Germline CDR1 and CDR2: MNHEY and SMNVEV (reference sequence). Trimming took 5 bases from V and 6 from J; bases not matched to a gene: 6. The CDR3 DNA reads TGTGCCAGCAGTCCCGGACAGGGGGCTGGCGAGCAGTACTTC. Translated: CASSPGQGAGEQYF.

The chain carries TRBV19 and TRBJ2-3, with 15 bases matching TRBD2. This CDR3 contains 16 residues. Germline V gives CDR1 LNHDA, CDR2 SQIVND (reference sequence). The V gene end was trimmed by 5 bases and the J gene end by 3 bases; junction bases not matched to a gene: 3. CDR3 in DNA: TGTGCCAGTAGTTGGGGGACTAGCGGGAGGACAGATACGCAGTATTTT. Encoded protein: CASSWGTSGRTDTQYF. Using reference TRBV19 and TRBJ2-3 for the parts outside the CDR3, the full variable domain is DGGITQSPKYLFRKEGQNVTLSCEQNLNHDAMYWYRQDPGQGLRLIYYSQIVNDFQKGDIAEGYSVSREKKESFPLTVTSAQKNPTAFYLCASSWGTSGRTDTQYFGPGTRLTVL.

The chain joins TRBV7-9 to TRBJ2-7; D is unclear. The CDR3 is 13 amino acids. The ends were cut back, 1 base at V and 5 bases at J, with 9 bases in the middle. Germline V gene data show CDR1 as SEHNR and CDR2 as FQNEAQ (reference sequence). CDR3 region: CASSLGPRDEQYF. The CDR3 coding sequence is TGTGCCAGCAGCTTAGGTCCCCGGGACGAGCAGTACTTC.

The chain recombines TRBV4-2 with TRBJ1-6, with D hard to call. The V end was cut by 8 bases, the J end by 5 bases, with 10 bases between. Germline lookup yields CDR1 LGHNA and CDR2 YNFKEQ. CDR3 length equals 13 residues. CDR3 in DNA: TGTGCCAGCTCCGGGAGCAATAATTCACCCCTCCACTTT. Translation gives CASSGSNNSPLHF.

This clone was found once. The chain uses TRBV14 and TRBJ2-5; 10 bases line up with TRBD2. This CDR3 is 15 amino acids long. Looked up from germline, CDR1 is SGHDN and CDR2 is FVKESK. V dropped 4 bases and J dropped 2; count of bases not matched to a gene: 4. As DNA, the CDR3 is TGTGCCAGCAGCCTTGGACTAGCGGAACAAGAGACCCAGTACTTC. It specifies CASSLGLAEQETQYF.

The chain employs TRBV30 and TRBJ2-5; 7 positions match TRBD1. The J call is uncertain, as TRBJ2-7 better fits the DNA end. This CDR3 comprises 15 residues. Germline CDR1 GTSNPN, CDR2 SVGIG (reference sequence). The CDR3 DNA reads as TGTGCCTGGAGTCCCGGCGACAGGGCAATCCCCGAGCAGTACTTC. Protein sequence: CAWSPGDRAIPEQYF.

CDR3 nucleotide sequence: TGTGCCAGCTCACGAGACCGGGACAGCTATGGCTACACCTTC. Encoded protein: CASSRDRDSYGYTF. The V and J genes are TRBV18 and TRBJ1-2; TRBD1 matches 7 bases. Unmatched junction bases numbered 6, after V lost 4 bases and J lost 4 bases. The CDR3 length is 14 residues. Germline CDR1 and CDR2: KGHSH and LQKENI.

The V gene is TRBV19, the J gene TRBJ2-7; 7 nucleotides align to TRBD1. CDR3 length: 15 amino acids. Germline V gene lookup returns CDR1 LNHDA and CDR2 SQIVND (reference sequence). After removal of 5 bases from V and 4 bases from J, the junction contained 11 bases not matched to a gene. The CDR3 loop is CASSWDSVQGYEQYF. CDR3 bases: TGTGCCAGTAGTTGGGACAGCGTGCAGGGATACGAGCAGTACTTC.

This clone was detected only a few times. The chain is built from TRBV6-1 and TRBJ1-1; 9 bases match TRBD1. The germline CDR1 and CDR2 sequences are MNHNS and SASEGT. The CDR3 length is 15 residues. V dropped 6 bases and J dropped 6; count of bases not matched to a gene: 11. This chain's CDR3 is CASSGATGGASEAFF. Written as DNA, the CDR3 is TGTGCCAGCAGCGGGGCGACAGGGGGTGCGTCTGAAGCTTTCTTT.

The V gene is TRBV7-9, the J gene TRBJ2-5, with D tentatively TRBD2 (6 bases). V was clipped by 2 bases and J by 5 bases, with 12 bases between them. This CDR3 is built from 14 residues. The germline gives CDR1 SEHNR, CDR2 FQNEAQ (reference sequence). This CDR3 is CASSLIGGDETQYF. The CDR3 bases are TGTGCCAGCAGCTTAATTGGAGGGGATGAGACCCAGTACTTC. Looking up the rest from reference TRBV7-9 and TRBJ2-5 gives the full variable domain: DTGVSQNPRHKITKRGQNVTFRCDPISEHNRLYWYRQTLGQGPEFLTYFQNEAQLEKSRLLSDRFSAERPKGSFSTLEIQRTEQGDSAMYLCASSLIGGDETQYFGPGTRLLVL.